The TCR beta chain described here comes from a study of CD8 T cells in ankylosing spondylitis. Study findings and constraints: Relatively scarce in peripheral blood, disease-linked clones were CD8+. Blood of patients with ankylosing spondylitis appeared to be characterized by a TCR beta motif of 8 or 9 highly homologous variants. Within matched ankylosing spondylitis synovial fluid, disease-linked clones were reportedly significantly enriched. Some of the motif variants had earlier been found in reactive arthritis patients' fluid and blood.

5'-RACE, quantitative and with molecular barcodes, yielded the TCR beta libraries. Via MiXCR, TCRdb re-called the 5' RACE reads, giving one row per CDR3 protein. The sample gives about 540,000 distinct CDR3 sequences, about 13% of which show up once; over 6.5% is in the top ten. The CDR3 runs 13 residues. V shed 0 bases and J shed 1 base, with 6 bases lying between them. The germline V gene has CDR1 DFQATT and CDR2 SNEGSKA (reference sequence). As for this clonotype: Its specificity is not known.

This chain connects TRBV20-1 to TRBJ1-1, with no clear D. This sequence was found in a male donor with ankylosing spondylitis. The sample was blood, either unsorted or a sorted T cell fraction (not recorded which). The CDR3 DNA sequence: TGCAGTGCTAGAGAGAGGGAGAACACTGAAGCTTTCTTT. Translating it yields CSARERENTEAFF.